One sample yielded the 11 T cell receptor beta chains listed below, sequenced in a study of OX40 agonist ivuxolimab in advanced cancers. Profiled with immunoSEQ multiplex PCR; TCRdb holds only in-frame clones, not every one. The sample has some 70,000 clones, about 81% seen once. This specimen consisted of CD4+ or CD8+ T cells sorted from blood, obtained in a trial of the OX40 agonist ivuxolimab. The receptors were gathered from an adult with an advanced solid tumor such as melanoma, head and neck, liver or kidney cancer.

The V and J genes are TRBV18 and TRBJ2-1, with D possibly being TRBD1 or TRBD2 (5 bases each). V lost 10 bases, J lost 10 bases, and 26 bases lay in between. CDR1 KGHSH and CDR2 LQKENI come from the germline V gene. The CDR3 contains 15 residues. The DNA of the CDR3 is TGTGCCACCACACTATTCCGGGACGTCGGGGAAGAGCAGTTCTTC. Its protein product is CATTLFRDVGEEQFF.

The chain combines TRBV7-9 with TRBJ1-1, with D tentatively TRBD1 (6 bases). This CDR3 is 13 amino acids long. Germline CDR1 is SEHNR and CDR2 is FQNEAQ (reference sequence). V dropped 3 bases and J dropped 8 bases, with 13 bases sitting between them. The CDR3 bases are TGTGCCAGCAGCTTGATAGGGGGTACCGAAGCTTTCTTT. This gives the protein CASSLIGGTEAFF.

The chain is built from TRBV14 and TRBJ1-4, with 8 positions matching TRBD1. The CDR3 contains 16 residues. V lost 4 bases and J lost 4; bases outside the gene matches: 8. The V gene's germline CDR1 is SGHDN and CDR2 FVKESK. CDR3 sequence (DNA): TGTGCCAGCAGCCGAAATCTACAGGGGGGTAATGAAAAACTGTTTTTT. As protein: CASSRNLQGGNEKLFF.

The chain has TRBV18 and TRBJ1-3; D uncertain. Germline V gives CDR1 KGHSH, CDR2 LQKENI. The CDR3 spans 16 residues. The V end lost 1 base, the J end lost 0 bases, and 10 bases lay between the germline ends. The CDR3 DNA is TGTGCCAGCTCACCACAAGCAAGAAGCTCTGGAAACACCATATATTTT. Its translation is CASSPQARSSGNTIYF.

The chain carries TRBV28 and TRBJ2-7; weak D call: TRBD1 (5 bases). The CDR3 length is 13 residues. Per germline, CDR1 MDHEN and CDR2 SYDVKM. Trimming took 2 bases from V and 5 from J, leaving 10 bases between them. The CDR3 region is CASSLQGPHEQYF. The CDR3 DNA is TGTGCCAGCAGTTTACAGGGCCCCCACGAGCAGTACTTC.

This clone occurred once. The chain couples TRBV27 to TRBJ2-7; D ambiguous. V gave up 5 bases and J gave up 6 bases, with 5 bases separating them. The CDR3 has 10 residues. Looked up from germline, CDR1 is MNHEY and CDR2 is SMNVEV (reference sequence). The CDR3 DNA sequence: TGTGCCAGCAGTAGACGCGAGCAGTACGTC. This gives the protein CASSRREQYV.

The V call is TRBV28, the J call TRBJ2-7, with D unresolved. In germline, CDR1 is MDHEN, CDR2 SYDVKM. The CDR3 consists of 12 residues. V dropped 3 bases and J dropped 4 bases, with 7 bases sitting between them. The CDR3 loop is CASSLSRYEQYF. CDR3 DNA sequence: TGTGCCAGCAGTTTGTCGCGGTACGAGCAGTACTTC.

This clone was seen once. The rearrangement links TRBV4-1 to TRBJ1-3, with TRBD1 matching over 9 bases. Germline-derived CDR1 and CDR2 are MGHRA and YSYEKL. J gave up 5 bases and V 1 base, and 6 bases lay outside the gene matches. The CDR3 contains 16 residues. In DNA form, the CDR3 reads TGCGCCAGCAGCCAAGCCAGGACAGGGGACAGAAACACCATATATTTT. This codes for CASSQARTGDRNTIYF.

The chain joins TRBV28 to TRBJ2-1; 7 bases are a match to TRBD1. This CDR3 contains 11 residues. The ends lost 2 bases at V and 11 bases at J; junction bases unmatched: 0. Germline V lookup: CDR1 MDHEN, CDR2 SYDVKM. This CDR3 reads CASSLRGQQFF. Here the CDR3 DNA reads TGTGCCAGCAGTTTAAGGGGGCAGCAGTTCTTC.

The J gene is TRBJ2-3, the V gene TRBV9; D perhaps matches TRBD2 (6 bases). The CDR3 covers 13 residues. V lost 3 bases and J lost 3, with 8 bases in between. Per the germline V gene, CDR1 is SGDLS and CDR2 is YYNGEE. CDR3 nucleotide sequence: TGTGCCAGCAGCGGACTAGAGACAGATACGCAGTATTTT. Its protein product is CASSGLETDTQYF.

V and J are TRBV15 and TRBJ1-6, with D possibly TRBD1 on 6 matching bases. The CDR3 runs to 15 residues. CDR1 LNHNV and CDR2 YYDKDF come from the germline V gene (reference sequence). V was shortened by 1 base and J by 6 bases, with 10 bases between the two germline ends. The chain's CDR3 is CATSRAGALNSPLHF. The CDR3 DNA sequence: TGTGCCACCAGCAGAGCAGGGGCGCTTAATTCACCCCTCCACTTT.